This is a list of T cell receptor beta chains from one sample in a study of technical replicates of blood from a handful of donors. Measured with immunoSEQ multiplex PCR; TCRdb has only the in-frame clones, and not every one. The data contain about 75,000 clones, around 92% of them seen just once; the ten biggest clones take up under 0.4%. Sample: T cells isolated from PBMCs. The receptors stem from a human donor in good health. Some clones in this sample may be carry-over from other donors' samples. Both conserved end residues are part of each CDR3. Each record gives: clone size, D gene, V gene, J gene, CDR3 DNA, CDR3 protein. D genes are given only for firm matches. The size entry is marked missing in some rows and otherwise reads once, few, many or a size class.

once	TRBD1	TRBV7-9	TRBJ1-4	TGTGCCAGCAGCTTGCTGAGGACAGGGGGCGCGGTGATAAGCGAAAAACTGTTTTTT	CASSLLRTGGAVISEKLFF
-	TRBD2	TRBV6-5	TRBJ2-1	TGTGCCAGCAGGGGGGGGTATAGAAATGAGCAGTTCTTC	CASRGGYRNEQFF
-	-	TRBV11-2	TRBJ2-3	TGTGCCAGCAGCTTATCTCCCGATCCAGCAGATACGCAGTATTTT	CASSLSPDPADTQYF
-	-	TRBV5-1	TRBJ2-2	TGCGCCAGCAGCTTGGGCGGAGGGAACACCGGGGAGCTGTTTTTT	CASSLGGGNTGELFF
-	-	TRBV11-3	TRBJ2-3	TGTGCCAGCAGCTTCCCCATACAGTGGGTTAGCACAGATACGCAGTATTTT	CASSFPIQWVSTDTQYF
-	TRBD1	TRBV6-4	TRBJ2-2	TGTGCCAGCAGGCGGACAGGGGGCACCGGCGGGCTGTTTTTT	CASRRTGGTGGLFF
-	TRBD1	TRBV14	TRBJ2-7	TGTGCCAGCAGCCCCGGACAGGGGCTAGCGGATACCGCCTACGAGCAGTACTTC	CASSPGQGLADTAYEQYF
-	TRBD2	TRBV10-1	TRBJ2-1	TGCGCCAGCAGTGAGTCAACTAGCGGACCCAGGAATGAGCAGTTCTTC	CASSESTSGPRNEQFF
-	TRBD1	TRBV7-2	TRBJ2-7	TGTGCCAGCAGGTCCTCCGGGACAGGGTACGAGCAGTACTTC	CASRSSGTGYEQYF
once	-	TRBV10-3	TRBJ2-7	TGTGCCATCAGTCACAGGATTGAGCAGTACTTC	CAISHRIEQYF
few	TRBD1	TRBV5-1	TRBJ2-2	TGCGCCAGCAGCATCGGGACAGGGGGTAGCGGGGAGCTGTTTTTT	CASSIGTGGSGELFF
once	TRBD2	TRBV7-2	TRBJ2-7	TGTGCCAGCAGCCCCCCCGGACTAGCGGGTGGGAGCGAGCAGTACTTC	CASSPPGLAGGSEQYF
-	-	TRBV5-6	TRBJ1-2	TGTGCCAGCAGCACGCCCCTCCAGGGCCCCTATGGCTACACCTTC	CASSTPLQGPYGYTF